This is a list of T cell receptor beta chains from one sample in a study of blood T cell repertoires in COVID-19. Clones were read by immunoSEQ multiplex PCR, and TCRdb kept only the in-frame ones, dropping some. This table holds 130,000 or so clones, over 55% found once. The specimen was peripheral blood. The receptors originated from a woman aged 70-85 years with acute or convalescent COVID-19. CDR3s include the opening cysteine and the closing phenylalanine or tryptophan. The D gene is left open where the match is weak. Expanded clones get a size class; other rows say once, few or many, or leave the size out.

few	.	TRBV7-3	TRBJ1-2	CASSFSKEDYGYTF	TGTGCCAGCAGCTTTTCGAAAGAGGACTATGGCTACACCTTC
.	.	TRBV7-2	TRBJ2-1	CASSLTPRGYNEQFF	TGTGCCAGCAGCTTAACACCCAGGGGTTACAATGAGCAGTTCTTC
.	.	TRBV6-5	TRBJ1-1	CASSYSRRDGEAFF	TGTGCCAGCAGTTACTCTCGTCGGGATGGGGAAGCTTTCTTT
once	.	TRBV9	TRBJ2-7	CASSYHQLSDEQYF	TGTGCCAGCAGCTACCACCAATTAAGCGACGAGCAGTACTTC
.	.	TRBV28	TRBJ2-7	CASSSRGTYEQYF	TGTGCCAGCAGTTCGAGGGGGACCTACGAGCAGTACTTC
.	.	TRBV3-1/TRBV3-2	TRBJ1-1	CASSQEWRANTEAFF	TGTGCCAGCAGCCAAGAATGGAGGGCGAACACTGAAGCTTTCTTT
.	.	TRBV6-2/TRBV6-3	TRBJ2-3	CASSYSISGGRDTQYF	TGTGCCAGCAGTTACTCGATCAGCGGAGGAAGGGATACGCAGTATTTT
.	TRBD2	TRBV5-1	TRBJ2-7	CASSLGLATVEQYF	TGCGCCAGCAGCTTGGGACTAGCGACGGTCGAGCAGTACTTC
.	TRBD1	TRBV5-6	TRBJ2-7	CASSSHRDRAWTNEQYF	TGTGCCAGCAGCTCCCATCGGGACAGGGCGTGGACAAACGAGCAGTACTTC
.	.	TRBV7-2	TRBJ1-2	CASSLDRGGYTF	TGTGCCAGCAGCTTAGACCGCGGGGGCTACACCTTC
.	TRBD1	TRBV11-2	TRBJ1-6	CASSLGQGQGSPLHF	TGTGCCAGCAGCTTAGGACAGGGTCAGGGATCACCCCTCCACTTT
few	TRBD2	TRBV6-5	TRBJ2-7	CASRQLAGRYEQYF	TGTGCCAGCAGACAACTAGCGGGGCGCTACGAGCAGTACTTC
few	TRBD1	TRBV6-1	TRBJ2-7	CASSEVLGGGYEQYF	TGTGCCAGCAGTGAAGTTCTAGGGGGCGGATACGAGCAGTACTTC
.	TRBD1	TRBV7-9	TRBJ2-3	CASSSGQGTTDTQYF	TGTGCCAGCAGCTCAGGACAGGGCACCACAGATACGCAGTATTTT
.	.	TRBV28	TRBJ1-1	CASSFRGGTEAFF	TGTGCCAGCAGTTTTCGGGGGGGCACTGAAGCTTTCTTT
many	TRBD2	TRBV6-2/TRBV6-3	TRBJ2-1	CASSYALAGDPYNEQFF	TGTGCCAGCAGTTATGCCCTGGCGGGGGACCCATACAATGAGCAGTTCTTC
.	TRBD2	TRBV28	TRBJ2-3	CASSLTGLARSSTDTQYF	TGTGCCAGCAGCCTTACGGGACTAGCGCGTAGTAGCACAGATACGCAGTATTTT
few	.	TRBV18	TRBJ1-3	CASSQGDDTIYF	TGTGCCAGCTCACAGGGGGACGACACCATATATTTT
.	TRBD1	TRBV28	TRBJ2-5	CASSLRTGKETQYF	TGTGCCAGCAGTCTACGGACAGGGAAGGAGACCCAGTACTTC
.	TRBD1	TRBV19	TRBJ1-5	CASSMDAGQGWPQHF	TGTGCCAGTAGTATGGACGCGGGACAGGGGTGGCCCCAGCATTTT
few	TRBD1	TRBV28	TRBJ2-7	CASSMTGVNHEQYF	TGTGCCAGCAGTATGACAGGGGTTAACCACGAGCAGTACTTC
few	.	TRBV7-8	TRBJ1-4	CASSLGTVKEKLFF	TGTGCCAGCAGCTTAGGGACAGTTAAGGAAAAACTGTTTTTT
.	TRBD2	TRBV9	TRBJ2-2	CASSPPGGAYTGELFF	TGTGCCAGCAGCCCCCCGGGGGGGGCCTACACCGGGGAGCTGTTTTTT
.	.	TRBV3-1/TRBV3-2	TRBJ2-1	CASSQAPSVNEQFF	TGTGCCAGCAGCCAAGCACCCTCAGTCAATGAGCAGTTCTTC
.	TRBD1	TRBV9	TRBJ2-3	CASSMTGFTDTQYF	TGTGCCAGCAGCATGACAGGGTTCACAGATACGCAGTATTTT
.	TRBD1	TRBV28	TRBJ1-2	CASSLQGTDANYGYTF	TGTGCCAGCAGTCTTCAAGGGACAGATGCTAACTATGGCTACACCTTC
.	TRBD1	TRBV7-6	TRBJ2-1	CASSSSLGQGTYNEQFF	TGTGCCAGCAGCTCCTCTTTGGGACAGGGAACCTACAATGAGCAGTTCTTC
.	.	TRBV29-1	TRBJ1-2	CSVLDPGFYGYTF	TGCAGCGTCCTAGATCCCGGGTTCTATGGCTACACCTTC
.	.	TRBV2	TRBJ2-1	CASRGTGNEQFF	TGTGCCAGCAGGGGGACTGGGAATGAGCAGTTCTTC
.	TRBD1	TRBV2	TRBJ2-6	CASRVDRAGANVLTF	TGTGCCAGCAGGGTGGACAGGGCTGGGGCCAACGTCCTGACTTTC
.	TRBD1	TRBV29-1	TRBJ2-1	CSVDSGGADNEQFF	TGCAGCGTTGACTCAGGGGGCGCGGACAATGAGCAGTTCTTC
once	.	TRBV11-3	TRBJ2-7	CASSLDGGEQYF	TGTGCCAGCAGCCTTGACGGGGGCGAGCAGTACTTC
.	TRBD2	TRBV5-1	TRBJ2-1	CASKLRTSEGEQFF	TGCGCCAGCAAACTCCGTACTAGCGAGGGTGAGCAGTTCTTC
.	TRBD2	TRBV24-1	TRBJ2-5	CATSDPAGDGETQYF	TGTGCCACCAGTGACCCAGCGGGAGACGGAGAGACCCAGTACTTC
.	.	TRBV2	TRBJ1-1	CASSDGVNTEAFF	TGTGCCAGCAGTGACGGAGTGAACACTGAAGCTTTCTTT
few	.	TRBV6-8	TRBJ1-5	CASSYSRGPTALPGRNQPQHF	TGTGCCAGCAGTTACTCGAGAGGCCCGACAGCCCTCCCCGGCCGCAATCAGCCCCAGCATTTT
.	.	TRBV5-4	TRBJ2-5	CASSHPDSKTETQYF	TGTGCCAGCAGCCACCCGGACAGCAAGACAGAGACCCAGTACTTC
.	.	TRBV5-5	TRBJ2-7	CASSPSLGRFYEQYF	TGTGCCAGCAGCCCTTCGCTGGGGAGGTTCTACGAGCAGTACTTC
few	TRBD1	TRBV7-8	TRBJ1-4	CASSIPGQTNEKLFF	TGTGCCAGCAGCATACCGGGACAGACTAATGAAAAACTGTTTTTT
.	.	TRBV18	TRBJ1-1	CASSRRKGVGRNEAFF	TGTGCCAGTTCAAGGAGAAAGGGGGTAGGAAGGAATGAAGCTTTCTTT
.	TRBD2	TRBV7-9	TRBJ2-5	CASSLGRGGRFGETQYF	TGTGCCAGCAGCTTAGGGCGAGGCGGGAGGTTCGGGGAGACCCAGTACTTC
few	.	TRBV10-1	TRBJ1-6	CASSDSAGLNSPLHF	TGCGCCAGCAGTGATTCTGCAGGGTTGAATTCACCCCTCCACTTT
.	TRBD2	TRBV4-3	TRBJ2-3	CASSQRGSGGGFTDTQYF	TGCGCCAGCAGCCAGAGGGGTAGCGGGGGGGGATTCACAGATACGCAGTATTTT
.	.	TRBV7-2	TRBJ2-7	CASSPQGLYIHEQYF	TGTGCCAGCAGCCCCCAGGGCCTCTACATCCACGAGCAGTACTTC
.	.	TRBV12-3/TRBV12-4	TRBJ1-2	CASSLRGYGYTF	TGTGCCAGCAGCCTTCGGGGGTATGGCTACACCTTC
.	.	TRBV28	TRBJ1-2	CASSPTPSTRGYTF	TGTGCCAGCAGTCCAACACCCTCGACAAGGGGCTACACCTTC
.	TRBD2	TRBV5-1	TRBJ2-5	CASSSGTSGQETQYF	TGCGCCAGCAGCTCTGGGACTAGCGGTCAAGAGACCCAGTACTTC
once	TRBD2	TRBV30	TRBJ2-1	CAWSPEAGGKFF	TGTGCCTGGAGCCCGGAAGCGGGAGGGAAGTTCTTC